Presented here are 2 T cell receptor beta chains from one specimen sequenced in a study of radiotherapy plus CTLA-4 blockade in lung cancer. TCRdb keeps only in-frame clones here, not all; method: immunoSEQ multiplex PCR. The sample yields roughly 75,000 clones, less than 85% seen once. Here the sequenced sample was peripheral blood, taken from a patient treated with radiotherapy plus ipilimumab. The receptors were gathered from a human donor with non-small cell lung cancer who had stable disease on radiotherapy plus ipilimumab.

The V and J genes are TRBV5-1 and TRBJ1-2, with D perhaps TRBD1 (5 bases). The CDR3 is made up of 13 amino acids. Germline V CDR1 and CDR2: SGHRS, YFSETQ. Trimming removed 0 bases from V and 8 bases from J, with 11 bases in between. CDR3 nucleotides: TGCGCCAGCAGCTTGGAGGCAGGGAGAGGCTACACCTTC. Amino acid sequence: CASSLEAGRGYTF.

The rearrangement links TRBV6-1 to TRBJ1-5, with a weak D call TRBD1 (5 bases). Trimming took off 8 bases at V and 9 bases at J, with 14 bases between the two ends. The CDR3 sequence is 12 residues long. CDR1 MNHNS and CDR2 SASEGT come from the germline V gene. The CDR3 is CASGAPERPQHF. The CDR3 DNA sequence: TGTGCCAGCGGGGCCCCCGAGAGGCCCCAGCATTTT.